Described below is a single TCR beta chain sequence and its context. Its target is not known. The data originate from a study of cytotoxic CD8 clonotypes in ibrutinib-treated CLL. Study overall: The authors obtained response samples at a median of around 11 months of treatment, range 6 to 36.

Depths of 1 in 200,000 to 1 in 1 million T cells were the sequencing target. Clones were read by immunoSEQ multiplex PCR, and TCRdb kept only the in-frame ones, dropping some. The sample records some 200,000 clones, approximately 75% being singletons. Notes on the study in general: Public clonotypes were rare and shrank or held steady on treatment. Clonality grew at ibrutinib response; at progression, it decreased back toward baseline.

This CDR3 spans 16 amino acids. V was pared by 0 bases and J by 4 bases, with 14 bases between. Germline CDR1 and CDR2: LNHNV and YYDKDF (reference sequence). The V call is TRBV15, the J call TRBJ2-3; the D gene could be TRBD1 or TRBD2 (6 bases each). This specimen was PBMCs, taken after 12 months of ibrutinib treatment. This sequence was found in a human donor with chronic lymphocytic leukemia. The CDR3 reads CATSRDRSGGPDTQYF. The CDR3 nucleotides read TGTGCCACCAGCAGAGATCGGAGTGGGGGGCCAGATACGCAGTATTTT.